These 11 T cell receptor beta chains were all obtained from the same sample, sequenced in a study of blood T cell repertoires in COVID-19. Generated by immunoSEQ multiplex PCR, the TCRdb table keeps only in-frame clones and is missing some. The sample holds 52,000 or so clones, 87% seen once. The sample comprised peripheral blood. These receptor sequences come from a man aged 35-49 years with COVID-19, enrolled during active disease.

V is TRBV9 and J is TRBJ2-1; 14 nucleotides match TRBD2. The CDR3 totals 19 residues. CDR1 SGDLS and CDR2 YYNGEE come from the germline V gene. V was pared by 4 bases and J by 8 bases, with 17 bases of the junction left unmatched. CDR3 coding DNA: TGTGCCAGCAGCCCCCGCGGGACTAGCGGGAGAGGGGGTCGGGATGAGCAGTTCTTC. Translated: CASSPRGTSGRGGRDEQFF.

This rearrangement joins TRBV18 to TRBJ1-2, with D hard to call. Per germline, CDR1 KGHSH and CDR2 LQKENI. CDR3 length: 14 residues. The V and J ends lost 3 bases and 2 bases respectively, with 10 bases between them. The CDR3 is CASSPVDKNYGYTF. The CDR3 DNA reads as TGTGCCAGCTCACCCGTAGACAAAAACTATGGCTACACCTTC.

This rearrangement joins TRBV30 to TRBJ2-3; D possibly corresponds to TRBD2 (7 bases). From germline, CDR1 is GTSNPN and CDR2 SVGIG (reference sequence). This CDR3 is 14 amino acids long. V shed 2 bases and J shed 5 bases, with 14 bases lying between them. The CDR3 reads CAWSWGGQGDTQYF. CDR3 nucleotides: TGTGCCTGGAGTTGGGGGGGGCAAGGAGATACGCAGTATTTT.

The chain joins TRBV28 to TRBJ1-5; 8 bases match TRBD1. The CDR3 has 14 amino acids. Germline CDR1 is MDHEN and CDR2 is SYDVKM. Trimming cost V 4 bases and J 7 bases; bases outside gene matches: 6. The CDR3 is CASSYRGKGQPQHF. DNA for the CDR3: TGTGCCAGCAGTTACAGGGGGAAAGGGCAGCCCCAGCATTTT.

This clone was observed once. V gene TRBV27 combines with J gene TRBJ1-2; 10 nucleotides agree with TRBD1. Germline CDR1 MNHEY, CDR2 SMNVEV (reference sequence). CDR3 length equals 15 residues. V gave up 6 bases and J gave up 10 bases; unmatched junction bases: 14. CDR3 coding DNA: TGTGCCAGCAGCGACGGACAGGGGGTCCTAAGCGACTACACCTTC. Amino acids: CASSDGQGVLSDYTF.

The V and J genes are TRBV6-5 and TRBJ2-7; 7 positions match TRBD1. CDR3 length: 13 residues. CDR1 and CDR2 (germline): MNHEY, SVGAGI. V lost 9 bases and J lost 1; bases outside the gene matches: 6. The CDR3, as DNA: TGTGCCAGTTCGGGACAGCTTTCCTACGAGCAGTACTTC. Protein: CASSGQLSYEQYF.

This clone was observed a single time. The chain carries TRBV7-9 and TRBJ2-5; 12 bases match TRBD2. The CDR3 totals 16 residues. V dropped 3 bases and J dropped 1; count of bases not matched to a gene: 3. Germline V lookup: CDR1 SEHNR, CDR2 FQNEAQ (reference sequence). In DNA, the CDR3 is TGTGCCAGCAGCTTCCCGGGACTAGCGGGCCAAGAGACCCAGTACTTC. Amino acid sequence: CASSFPGLAGQETQYF.

This clone is judged medium-sized. The rearrangement joins TRBV5-6 to TRBJ1-5, with 9 nucleotides matching TRBD1. The CDR3 has 15 residues. Germline CDR1 and CDR2: SGHDT and YYEEEE. V was clipped by 4 bases and J by 3 bases; unmatched bases: 5. Here the CDR3 reads CASSKGQGNNQPQHF. The CDR3 DNA reads TGTGCCAGCAGCAAGGGACAGGGTAACAATCAGCCCCAGCATTTT.

The chain links TRBV2 to TRBJ1-2, with D perhaps matching TRBD1 (5 bases). Germline CDR1 is SNHLY and CDR2 is FYNNEI. The CDR3 runs to 15 residues. The V and J ends lost 6 bases and 2 bases respectively, with 16 bases between them. Written as DNA, the CDR3 is TGTGCCAGCAGCCAATCGACAGCGCGAAACTATGGCTACACCTTC. Encoded protein: CASSQSTARNYGYTF.

This rearrangement joins TRBV6-1 to TRBJ1-2, with D possibly being TRBD1 (5 bases). The V end lost 0 bases, the J end lost 4 bases, and 12 bases lay between the germline ends. Germline CDR1 MNHNS, CDR2 SASEGT. CDR3 size: 15 residues. The CDR3 DNA reads as TGTGCCAGCAGTGAAGCTATCGGGGGAATCTATGGCTACACCTTC. Protein sequence: CASSEAIGGIYGYTF.

The gene calls are TRBV5-6 and TRBJ1-6; 8 nucleotides match TRBD1. Germline V CDR1 and CDR2: SGHDT, YYEEEE. The CDR3 totals 15 residues. V lost 1 base to trimming and J lost 10 bases; unmatched junction nucleotides: 7. CDR3 in amino acids: CASSLSDRAESPLHF. The CDR3 bases are TGTGCCAGCAGCTTGTCGGACAGGGCTGAGTCACCCCTCCACTTT.